A single T cell receptor (beta chain) is shown here with its context. What it binds is not known. The sample is drawn from a study of cytotoxic CD8 clonotypes in ibrutinib-treated CLL. Across the whole study: Sequencing produced an average of around 260,000 productive templates and 94,082 productive rearrangements per sample. Study-level results: Patients had baseline clonality above age-matched healthy donors, and this clonality moved with circulating CD8+ T-cell counts. Clonality increased at ibrutinib response and stayed stable in sustained remission. At progression, however, it fell back toward baseline.

Cryopreserved PBMCs supplied 1.5 to 2.5 micrograms of genomic DNA for TCR beta libraries. Clones were read by immunoSEQ multiplex PCR, and TCRdb kept only the in-frame ones, dropping some. The table shows more than 85,000 clones, with approximately 82% occurring only once. The V gene lost 5 bases and the J gene lost 5 bases, with 16 bases spanning the gap. Germline-derived CDR1 and CDR2 are MNHEY and SVGAGI. The CDR3 covers 15 residues. V gene TRBV6-5 combines with J gene TRBJ1-3, with a tentative D call TRBD1 (6 bases). Specimen: PBMCs, collected after 12 months of ibrutinib treatment. The clonotype was recovered from a human donor with chronic lymphocytic leukemia. CDR3 region: CASSHNRDTRNTIYF. The CDR3 DNA reads TGTGCCAGCAGTCATAACAGGGACACGCGAAACACCATATATTTT.